This is a list of T cell receptor beta chains from one sample in a study of shared clonotypes between healthy human individuals. This table comes from immunoSEQ multiplex PCR, and its TCRdb copy is limited to in-frame clones, with some not included. The top ten hold 1% to 1.3% of the sample, which has about 2 million clones, around 96% seen once. The source material was naive CD8+ T cells sorted from blood. Receptors were obtained from a man between 18 and 35 years old in good health. CDR3s include the opening cysteine and the closing phenylalanine or tryptophan. D genes are given only for firm matches. For some rows the clone size is stated as once, few or many, or as a class when expanded; others skip it.

j_call: TRBJ2-5; v_call: TRBV28; d_call: TRBD1; clone_size: .; cdr3_nt: TGTGCCAGCAGCCTCGACACAGGGGGCCAAGAGACCCAGTACTTC; cdr3_aa: CASSLDTGGQETQYF
j_call: TRBJ2-2; v_call: TRBV6-5; d_call: .; clone_size: .; cdr3_nt: TGTGCCAGCAGTTACTTGGGGCAGGGGTACACCGGGGAGCTGTTTTTT; cdr3_aa: CASSYLGQGYTGELFF
j_call: TRBJ2-7; v_call: TRBV5-1; d_call: .; clone_size: .; cdr3_nt: TGCGCCAGCAGCTTCTCGGCAGCCTACGAGCAGTACTTC; cdr3_aa: CASSFSAAYEQYF
j_call: TRBJ2-1; v_call: TRBV15; d_call: .; clone_size: .; cdr3_nt: TGTGCCACCAGCAGAGATTTGGGCCCCGAACGGGAGCAGTTCTTC; cdr3_aa: CATSRDLGPEREQFF
j_call: TRBJ1-5; v_call: TRBV7-9; d_call: .; clone_size: .; cdr3_nt: TGTGCCAGCAGCTTAGAATATGCCGACAGTAGCAATCAGCCCCAGCATTTT; cdr3_aa: CASSLEYADSSNQPQHF
j_call: TRBJ2-7; v_call: TRBV6-5; d_call: TRBD1; clone_size: .; cdr3_nt: TGTGCCAGCAGTTTTTCGGGACAGGGTGACGAGCAGTACTTC; cdr3_aa: CASSFSGQGDEQYF
j_call: TRBJ1-1; v_call: TRBV9; d_call: .; clone_size: .; cdr3_nt: TGTGCCAGCAGCGGAACCAGCTTGAACACTGAAGCTTTCTTT; cdr3_aa: CASSGTSLNTEAFF
j_call: TRBJ2-7; v_call: TRBV27; d_call: TRBD1; clone_size: .; cdr3_nt: TGTGCCAGCAGTTTTTCCCGGGGGGACAGGGAAGCCTACGAGCAGTACTTC; cdr3_aa: CASSFSRGDREAYEQYF
j_call: TRBJ2-7; v_call: TRBV7-8; d_call: .; clone_size: .; cdr3_nt: TGTGCCAGCAGCTTAGCGGCAGGGGAATACTACGAGCAGTACTTC; cdr3_aa: CASSLAAGEYYEQYF
j_call: TRBJ2-1; v_call: TRBV6-5; d_call: .; clone_size: .; cdr3_nt: TGTGCCAGCAGTTACACCAGGGGTTGGGATGAGCAGTTCTTC; cdr3_aa: CASSYTRGWDEQFF
j_call: TRBJ2-5; v_call: TRBV4-1; d_call: .; clone_size: .; cdr3_nt: TGCGCCAGCAGCCAACTTGACGGGGAAGAGACCCAGTACTTC; cdr3_aa: CASSQLDGEETQYF
j_call: TRBJ2-7; v_call: TRBV5-1; d_call: TRBD1; clone_size: .; cdr3_nt: TGCGCCAGCGGACAGGGGAAGGAGTACGAGCAGTACTTC; cdr3_aa: CASGQGKEYEQYF
j_call: TRBJ1-1; v_call: TRBV9; d_call: TRBD1; clone_size: .; cdr3_nt: TGTGCCAGCAGCGACGGGACAGCGGAAGCTTTCTTT; cdr3_aa: CASSDGTAEAFF
j_call: TRBJ2-2; v_call: TRBV4-1; d_call: .; clone_size: .; cdr3_nt: TGCGCCAGCAGCCAAGTAACTGCAGCCACCGGGGAGCTGTTTTTT; cdr3_aa: CASSQVTAATGELFF
j_call: TRBJ1-5; v_call: TRBV6-1; d_call: TRBD1; clone_size: few; cdr3_nt: TGTGCCAGCAGTGAATTGAGGGGGCTTCAGCCCCAGCATTTT; cdr3_aa: CASSELRGLQPQHF
j_call: TRBJ2-7; v_call: TRBV7-8; d_call: TRBD2; clone_size: .; cdr3_nt: TGTGCCAGCAGCTTATTCCTCGGGAGGGACACCTACGAGCAGTACTTC; cdr3_aa: CASSLFLGRDTYEQYF
j_call: TRBJ2-6; v_call: TRBV7-9; d_call: .; clone_size: .; cdr3_nt: TGTGCCAGCAGCTTATCTATCCTGGAACCCCGCTCTGGGGCCAACGTCCTGACTTTC; cdr3_aa: CASSLSILEPRSGANVLTF
j_call: TRBJ2-1; v_call: TRBV5-6; d_call: .; clone_size: .; cdr3_nt: TGTGCCAGCAGCTCCGGTGGGGCCGAAAATGAGCAGTTCTTC; cdr3_aa: CASSSGGAENEQFF
j_call: TRBJ1-4; v_call: TRBV7-9; d_call: TRBD1; clone_size: .; cdr3_nt: TGTGCCAGCAGCTTAATGACAGGGGGGGATGAAAAACTGTTTTTT; cdr3_aa: CASSLMTGGDEKLFF
j_call: TRBJ2-7; v_call: TRBV5-5; d_call: .; clone_size: .; cdr3_nt: TGTGCCAGCAGCTGGCAGACCAACTACGAGCAGTACTTC; cdr3_aa: CASSWQTNYEQYF
j_call: TRBJ1-2; v_call: TRBV4-1; d_call: .; clone_size: .; cdr3_nt: TGCGCCAGCAGCCAGGCTTCAGGGGTCTATGGCTACACCTTC; cdr3_aa: CASSQASGVYGYTF
j_call: TRBJ2-7; v_call: TRBV10-3; d_call: .; clone_size: once; cdr3_nt: TGTGCCATCAGTGACCAGGACGGCTCCTACGAGCAGTACTTC; cdr3_aa: CAISDQDGSYEQYF
j_call: TRBJ1-6; v_call: TRBV27; d_call: .; clone_size: once; cdr3_nt: TGTGCCAGCAGGGGGGGCTCCTATAATTCACCCCTCCACTTT; cdr3_aa: CASRGGSYNSPLHF
j_call: TRBJ2-7; v_call: TRBV4-1; d_call: TRBD1; clone_size: .; cdr3_nt: TGCGCCAGCAGCCAAACGATGACGACAGGGAACTACGAGCAGTACTTC; cdr3_aa: CASSQTMTTGNYEQYF
j_call: TRBJ2-7; v_call: TRBV6-4; d_call: .; clone_size: .; cdr3_nt: TGTGCCAGCAGTGACTCGAATGGGGTGTGGTACGAGCAGTACTTC; cdr3_aa: CASSDSNGVWYEQYF
j_call: TRBJ1-4; v_call: TRBV27; d_call: .; clone_size: .; cdr3_nt: TGTGCCAGCAGTCAGAGACAGGTTAATGAAAAACTGTTTTTT; cdr3_aa: CASSQRQVNEKLFF
j_call: TRBJ2-6; v_call: TRBV6-1; d_call: .; clone_size: .; cdr3_nt: TGTACCAGCAGTGATTTGTCAGGAGGAACCAACGTCCTGACTTTC; cdr3_aa: CTSSDLSGGTNVLTF
j_call: TRBJ1-2; v_call: TRBV6-5; d_call: .; clone_size: .; cdr3_nt: TGTGCCAGCAGGCAACAGGGAACGGTCTATGGCTACACCTTC; cdr3_aa: CASRQQGTVYGYTF
j_call: TRBJ2-7; v_call: TRBV7-2; d_call: .; clone_size: .; cdr3_nt: TGTGCCAGCAGCTTAGCGCTTGTCCCAGGGTTTGGGGGTGACCCCCGATACGAGCAGTACTTC; cdr3_aa: CASSLALVPGFGGDPRYEQYF
j_call: TRBJ2-5; v_call: TRBV6-1; d_call: TRBD2; clone_size: .; cdr3_nt: TGTGCCAGCAGGGGGAGGGACCACAAAGAGACCCAGTACTTC; cdr3_aa: CASRGRDHKETQYF
j_call: TRBJ2-1; v_call: TRBV13; d_call: TRBD1; clone_size: .; cdr3_nt: TGTGCCAGCAGCTTCACCACAGGGGAAGAGCGACAGTTCTTC; cdr3_aa: CASSFTTGEERQFF
j_call: TRBJ1-6; v_call: TRBV6-1; d_call: TRBD1; clone_size: few; cdr3_nt: TGTGCCAGCACAGGGGGCGCCTATAATTCACCCCTCCACTTT; cdr3_aa: CASTGGAYNSPLHF
j_call: TRBJ2-7; v_call: TRBV7-8; d_call: .; clone_size: .; cdr3_nt: TGTGCCAGCAGCTTAGACGGGGGTACCTACGAGCAGTACTTC; cdr3_aa: CASSLDGGTYEQYF
j_call: TRBJ2-7; v_call: TRBV6-1; d_call: TRBD1; clone_size: .; cdr3_nt: TGTGCCACACAGAAGGTGGACAGGGAAAACGAGCAGTACTTC; cdr3_aa: CATQKVDRENEQYF
j_call: TRBJ1-3; v_call: TRBV5-1; d_call: .; clone_size: .; cdr3_nt: TGCGCCAGTGTGATGGAGGGCGGAAACACCATATATTTT; cdr3_aa: CASVMEGGNTIYF
j_call: TRBJ1-2; v_call: TRBV14; d_call: .; clone_size: .; cdr3_nt: TGTGCCAGCAGCGTCGGACAGTTCTATGGCTACACCTTC; cdr3_aa: CASSVGQFYGYTF
j_call: TRBJ2-5; v_call: TRBV18; d_call: TRBD2; clone_size: .; cdr3_nt: TGTGCCAGCTCAAGCGGGAGTGAGGAGACCCAGTACTTC; cdr3_aa: CASSSGSEETQYF
j_call: TRBJ1-2; v_call: TRBV7-9; d_call: .; clone_size: .; cdr3_nt: TGTGCCAGCAGCTTAGCTCCGGAGGCCCATGGCTACACCTTC; cdr3_aa: CASSLAPEAHGYTF
j_call: TRBJ2-5; v_call: TRBV7-2; d_call: .; clone_size: once; cdr3_nt: TGTGCCAGCAGCGTATCCCGATGGGGGGAAGAGACCCAGTACTTC; cdr3_aa: CASSVSRWGEETQYF
j_call: TRBJ2-5; v_call: TRBV4-1; d_call: TRBD2; clone_size: .; cdr3_nt: TGCGCCAGCAGCCACGCCTCAAAGCGGGGGGGGGCAACCGGACAGGAGACCCAGTACTTC; cdr3_aa: CASSHASKRGGATGQETQYF
j_call: TRBJ1-6; v_call: TRBV28; d_call: .; clone_size: .; cdr3_nt: TGTGCCAGCAGTTTCGAGGGGTTATCCAATAATTCACCCCTCCACTTT; cdr3_aa: CASSFEGLSNNSPLHF
j_call: TRBJ1-1; v_call: TRBV27; d_call: .; clone_size: .; cdr3_nt: TGTGCCAGCGGTTATTTTGCGAACACTGAAGCTTTCTTT; cdr3_aa: CASGYFANTEAFF
j_call: TRBJ2-1; v_call: TRBV25-1; d_call: .; clone_size: .; cdr3_nt: TGTGCCAGCAGTGATACGGGAGAGACGGACAATGAGCAGTTCTTC; cdr3_aa: CASSDTGETDNEQFF
j_call: TRBJ2-2; v_call: TRBV27; d_call: .; clone_size: .; cdr3_nt: TGTGCCAGCAGTTCTGATACGAACACCGGGGAGCTGTTTTTT; cdr3_aa: CASSSDTNTGELFF
j_call: TRBJ2-2; v_call: TRBV7-2; d_call: .; clone_size: .; cdr3_nt: TGTGCCAGCAGCTTATACTCCGGGGAGCTGTTTTTT; cdr3_aa: CASSLYSGELFF
j_call: TRBJ2-7; v_call: TRBV6-1; d_call: .; clone_size: .; cdr3_nt: TGTGCCAGCAGTGAATTCGGGGTCGGGGCCGGTCTCTACGAGCAGTACTTC; cdr3_aa: CASSEFGVGAGLYEQYF
j_call: TRBJ2-7; v_call: TRBV27; d_call: .; clone_size: .; cdr3_nt: TGTGCCAGCAGTTTGGGGGCCCTCTACGAGCAGTACTTC; cdr3_aa: CASSLGALYEQYF
j_call: TRBJ1-2; v_call: TRBV5-1; d_call: TRBD1; clone_size: .; cdr3_nt: TGCGCCAGCAGCTTGGAGCCAGGGGGCGCCTCTTTTGGCTACACCTTC; cdr3_aa: CASSLEPGGASFGYTF
j_call: TRBJ2-7; v_call: TRBV29-1; d_call: TRBD1; clone_size: .; cdr3_nt: TGCAGCCAGTCCGGACAGGGGTTCCACGAGCAGTACTTC; cdr3_aa: CSQSGQGFHEQYF
j_call: TRBJ2-3; v_call: TRBV27; d_call: TRBD2; clone_size: .; cdr3_nt: TGTGCCAGCAGTTTAATGGGGACTACCGGAGATACGCAGTATTTT; cdr3_aa: CASSLMGTTGDTQYF
j_call: TRBJ2-5; v_call: TRBV13; d_call: .; clone_size: .; cdr3_nt: TGTGCCAGCAGCTTAGGGTTGATTGCAGAAGAGACCCAGTACTTC; cdr3_aa: CASSLGLIAEETQYF
j_call: TRBJ2-1; v_call: TRBV7-5; d_call: .; clone_size: once; cdr3_nt: TGTGCCAGAAGTTTGGCGGGGGGGCCTTACAATGAGCAGTTCTTC; cdr3_aa: CARSLAGGPYNEQFF
j_call: TRBJ2-1; v_call: TRBV4-1; d_call: TRBD2; clone_size: .; cdr3_nt: TGCGCCAGCAGCCGGAAACTAGCGGGAGGCAACAATGAGCAGTTCTTC; cdr3_aa: CASSRKLAGGNNEQFF
j_call: TRBJ1-2; v_call: TRBV14; d_call: TRBD1; clone_size: .; cdr3_nt: TGTGCCAGCAGCCAAGACAGGGGGCGGTTAGAGTATGGCTACACCTTC; cdr3_aa: CASSQDRGRLEYGYTF
j_call: TRBJ2-1; v_call: TRBV2; d_call: .; clone_size: .; cdr3_nt: TGTGCCAGCAGTGGACTAGGGATCGAGCAGTTCTTC; cdr3_aa: CASSGLGIEQFF
j_call: TRBJ2-3; v_call: TRBV21-1; d_call: .; clone_size: .; cdr3_nt: TGTGCCAGCAGGAGAAGCGGGGTCAAACGCCAGGAGTATTTT; cdr3_aa: CASRRSGVKRQEYF
j_call: TRBJ2-7; v_call: TRBV5-1; d_call: .; clone_size: .; cdr3_nt: TGCGCCAGCAGCTGGACCTCAGGAACATACGAGCAGTACTTC; cdr3_aa: CASSWTSGTYEQYF